What follows are 4 T cell receptor beta chains derived from one specimen sequenced in a study of T-cell reconstitution after alpha-beta-depleted transplantation in children. Molecular barcoding with unique molecular identifiers was used for the TCRbeta library. One entry per CDR3 protein, called by TCRdb with MiXCR from the PCR reads. The sample shows more than 120,000 distinct CDR3 sequences, more than 8% of them seen only once. The sequencing here drew on PBMCs, mostly from graft donor cells, taken 180 days after TCRalphabeta/CD19-depleted stem cell transplant. These receptors originate from a female patient aged 2-9 years who had a stem cell transplant for congenital amegakaryocytic thrombocytopenia, so the T cells may come from the graft donor.

The chain uses TRBV5-1 and TRBJ1-2; 8 bases fit TRBD1. This CDR3 is built from 14 residues. The J segment lost 8 bases and the V segment lost 3 bases, leaving 9 bases of the junction unmatched. Germline V gene data show CDR1 as SGHRS and CDR2 as YFSETQ. The CDR3 DNA follows: TGCGCCAGCAGCTATCTGGACAGGGCGGGAGGCTACACCTTC. Translating it yields CASSYLDRAGGYTF.

This clonotype came up a few times. V usage is TRBV11-2 and J usage is TRBJ2-3, with 9 positions matching TRBD2. The CDR3 consists of 17 residues. CDR1 SGHAT and CDR2 FQNNGV come from the germline V gene. Trimming removed 0 bases from V and 2 bases from J; junction bases left unmatched: 6. CDR3 sequence (DNA): TGTGCCAGCAGCTTAGACCTGTGGGGACTAGCCACAGATACGCAGTATTTT. Translated: CASSLDLWGLATDTQYF.

The chain is built from TRBV20-1 and TRBJ2-2; D is unclear. The germline gives CDR1 DFQATT, CDR2 SNEGSKA (reference sequence). The V gene lost 4 bases and the J gene lost 3 bases, with 9 bases spanning the gap. The CDR3 runs 13 residues. CDR3 sequence reads: CSATTLDTGELFF. The CDR3 DNA follows: TGCAGTGCTACGACCCTGGACACCGGGGAGCTGTTTTTT.

The V gene is TRBV20-1, the J gene TRBJ2-4, with TRBD2 identical over 12 bases. The V and J ends lost 6 bases and 1 base, in that order; junction bases with no gene match: 16. This CDR3 spans 19 amino acids. Germline V gene lookup returns CDR1 DFQATT and CDR2 SNEGSKA (reference sequence). The CDR3 sequence: CSAPQLLAGGGVAKNIQYF. The CDR3 bases are TGCAGTGCCCCTCAGTTACTAGCGGGAGGCGGAGTGGCCAAAAACATTCAGTACTTC.